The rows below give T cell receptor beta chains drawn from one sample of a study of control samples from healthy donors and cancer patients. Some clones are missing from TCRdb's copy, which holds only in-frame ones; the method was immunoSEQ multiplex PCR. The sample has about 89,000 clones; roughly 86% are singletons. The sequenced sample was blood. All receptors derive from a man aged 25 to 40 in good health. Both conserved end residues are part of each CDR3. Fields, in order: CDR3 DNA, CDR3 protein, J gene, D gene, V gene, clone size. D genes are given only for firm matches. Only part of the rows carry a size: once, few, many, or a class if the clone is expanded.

TGTGCCAGCAGCTCGGACCCGAGCTCTGGAAACACCATATATTTT CASSSDPSSGNTIYF TRBJ1-3 NA TRBV6-5 NA
TGCAGTGCTAGTTCAGCCAGGGACTCCTACGAGCAGTACTTC CSASSARDSYEQYF TRBJ2-7 NA TRBV20-1 NA
TGTGCCAGCAGTAACCAGGGGGCCGTCTACGAGCAGTACTTC CASSNQGAVYEQYF TRBJ2-7 TRBD1 TRBV6-5 NA
TGTGCCAGCAGCCCTAGCGGGGGGAATCAAGAGACCCAGTACTTC CASSPSGGNQETQYF TRBJ2-5 TRBD2 TRBV5-4 NA
TGTGCCTGGAAGGAAGCCACCTACGAGCAGTACTTC CAWKEATYEQYF TRBJ2-7 NA TRBV30 NA
TGTGCCAGCAGTTTCGGGACAGAAATTTTTAATCAGCCCCAGCATTTT CASSFGTEIFNQPQHF TRBJ1-5 TRBD1 TRBV28 once
TGTGCCACCAGTGATCCGAGCCGGGACGGCCACCAAGAGACCCAGTACTTC CATSDPSRDGHQETQYF TRBJ2-5 NA TRBV24-1 few
TGTGCCAGCAGCTTAGGCTCCCTAGCGGGGGGAATCGAGACCCAGTACTTC CASSLGSLAGGIETQYF TRBJ2-5 TRBD2 TRBV7-8 NA
TGTGCCAGCAGTTTAAGTAGTAACTATGGCTACACCTTC CASSLSSNYGYTF TRBJ1-2 NA TRBV12-3/TRBV12-4 NA
TGCGCCAGCAGCGACGGGACAGGCTTATCCTACGAGCAGTACTTC CASSDGTGLSYEQYF TRBJ2-7 TRBD1 TRBV5-1 NA
TGCGCCAGCAGCCAAGTTGGGGCTCCGGAGACCCAGTACTTC CASSQVGAPETQYF TRBJ2-5 NA TRBV4-1 NA
TGTGCCAGCAGTAAGGACACTGAAGCTTTCTTT CASSKDTEAFF TRBJ1-1 NA TRBV2 few
TGTGCCAGCAGTGGTTGGGAACAGGGTGAGCAGTTCTTC CASSGWEQGEQFF TRBJ2-1 NA TRBV27 NA
TGTGCCAGCAGTGAAGTCCGCACCAAAAATGAAAAACTGTTTTTT CASSEVRTKNEKLFF TRBJ1-4 NA TRBV2 once
TGTGCCAGCAGTGAACGGGGCAGGGCCTCCGAGCAGTACTTC CASSERGRASEQYF TRBJ2-7 NA TRBV25-1 medium-sized
TGCGCCAGCAGCCAGGACCCGAGCTCCTACGAGCAGTACTTC CASSQDPSSYEQYF TRBJ2-7 NA TRBV5-1 NA
TGTGCCAGCAGCGTAGCTGGGACAGCCTATGGCTACACCTTC CASSVAGTAYGYTF TRBJ1-2 TRBD1 TRBV9 NA
TGCGCCAGCAGCCAAGATTTTCAGGGTGGGGCCGGGGAGACCCAGTACTTC CASSQDFQGGAGETQYF TRBJ2-5 NA TRBV4-1 NA
TGTGCCAGTACCAGACGGACAAATCAGCCCCAGCATTTT CASTRRTNQPQHF TRBJ1-5 NA TRBV19 NA
TGTGCCTGGAGTGTTTCCAGCGGGGCTCGCCAAGAGACCCAGTACTTC CAWSVSSGARQETQYF TRBJ2-5 TRBD2 TRBV30 NA
TGTGCCAGCAGCTTAACCCCGGGACTAGCGGGGGGGCAACGGCAGTTCTTC CASSLTPGLAGGQRQFF TRBJ2-1 TRBD2 TRBV7-2 NA
TGCGCCAGCAGCTTGGAGTGGGGGGGCAACGAGCAGTTCTTC CASSLEWGGNEQFF TRBJ2-1 NA TRBV5-1 NA
TGTGCCAGCTCACAACAGGGGTGGGCGGATACGCAGTATTTT CASSQQGWADTQYF TRBJ2-3 TRBD1 TRBV18 NA
TGTGCCAGTAGCCTAAACCCGGGACAGGGGCACCCCCTCCACTTT CASSLNPGQGHPLHF TRBJ1-6 TRBD1 TRBV19 NA
TGTGCCACCAGTGGTAGAAAGGACAGGCGGACAGATACGCAGTATTTT CATSGRKDRRTDTQYF TRBJ2-3 TRBD1 TRBV24-1 NA
TGCGCCAGCAGCCAACCCACGGGAGACACTGAAGCTTTCTTT CASSQPTGDTEAFF TRBJ1-1 NA TRBV4-1 NA
TGTGCCAGCAGCCAAGATATAGGGGGTGGGTTCTTC CASSQDIGGGFF TRBJ2-1 NA TRBV14 NA
TGTGCCAGCAGTTACCTCAGGGGAGGGTGGAATGAGCAGTTCTTC CASSYLRGGWNEQFF TRBJ2-1 NA TRBV6-5 NA
TGTGCCAGCAGTAGCGGGACAGGGTACAATTCACCCCTCCACTTT CASSSGTGYNSPLHF TRBJ1-6 TRBD1 TRBV25-1 NA
TGTGCCAGCCTCCGGGACAGGGGTTATGGCTACACCTTC CASLRDRGYGYTF TRBJ1-2 TRBD1 TRBV19 NA
TGTGCCAGTAGGCCGGGACAGGGGGCGAGGAATGAGCAGTTCTTC CASRPGQGARNEQFF TRBJ2-1 TRBD1 TRBV19 NA
TGTGCCAGTTCGACAGGGGCCACTTTCAGAACCGGGGAGCTGTTTTTT CASSTGATFRTGELFF TRBJ2-2 TRBD1 TRBV19 NA
TGCGCCAGCAGCCAAGCTAGTGGGTCGGGAAACACCATATATTTT CASSQASGSGNTIYF TRBJ1-3 NA TRBV4-1 NA
TGTGCCAGCAGCATAACAACATGGACAGGGCAGAACACTGAAGCTTTCTTT CASSITTWTGQNTEAFF TRBJ1-1 TRBD1 TRBV5-4 NA
TGTGCCACCAGTGATGGCGGAAACTCCTACAATGAGCAGTTCTTC CATSDGGNSYNEQFF TRBJ2-1 NA TRBV24-1 once
TGTGCCAGCAGTGAAGGCAGGGGAGGCTCTGGAAACACCATATATTTT CASSEGRGGSGNTIYF TRBJ1-3 NA TRBV2 NA
TGTGCCAGCAGCTTGGTAGGGGGGCGGGACACTGAAGCTTTCTTT CASSLVGGRDTEAFF TRBJ1-1 NA TRBV5-6 NA
TGTGCCAGCAGTCGACAGGGGGCGGAAGGCTACACCTTC CASSRQGAEGYTF TRBJ1-2 TRBD1 TRBV6-2/TRBV6-3 NA
TGTGCCATCAGTGTGGGAGGGGATAATGAAAAACTGTTTTTT CAISVGGDNEKLFF TRBJ1-4 NA TRBV10-3 NA
TGTGCCAGCGGTACTGCAGGGTTTGGCACTGAAGCTTTCTTT CASGTAGFGTEAFF TRBJ1-1 NA TRBV6-6 NA
TGTGCCAGCAGTCCCCGACTAGCGGGGCCGGCGGATACGCAGTATTTT CASSPRLAGPADTQYF TRBJ2-3 TRBD2 TRBV27 NA
TGTGCCAGCAGTTTAATGTTACTCGATGAGCAGTTCTTC CASSLMLLDEQFF TRBJ2-1 NA TRBV12-3/TRBV12-4 NA
TGTGCCAGCAAGGACGGGGGCAATCAGCCCCAGCATTTT CASKDGGNQPQHF TRBJ1-5 NA TRBV6-5 NA
TGTGCCAGCAGCTTGACCAGGTTATCTAGCACAGATACGCAGTATTTT CASSLTRLSSTDTQYF TRBJ2-3 NA TRBV5-8 NA
TGTGCCAGCAGTTTAGGTCCAGGGGCAGGTTTCTTT CASSLGPGAGFF TRBJ1-1 NA TRBV12-3/TRBV12-4 few
TGTGCCAGCAGGGGGACAGGGGGCGACACCGGGGAGCTGTTTTTT CASRGTGGDTGELFF TRBJ2-2 TRBD1 TRBV6-5 NA
TGTGCCAGCAGCTTAGAGATCCAGGGAAGCTCCTATAATTCACCCCTCCACTTT CASSLEIQGSSYNSPLHF TRBJ1-6 NA TRBV7-9 NA
TGTGCCAGCAGCTTGCCCGGGGAAGATACGCAGTATTTT CASSLPGEDTQYF TRBJ2-3 NA TRBV7-2 NA
TGTGGCGATTTGAACCCCGGGACAGGGGAATATGGCTACACCTTC CGDLNPGTGEYGYTF TRBJ1-2 TRBD1 TRBV2 NA
TGTGCCAGCAGCCCGACTTCAGGGGGTGGAGGAAACACCATATATTTT CASSPTSGGGGNTIYF TRBJ1-3 TRBD1 TRBV3-1/TRBV3-2 NA
TGTGCCAGCTCACCAGGCACAGATACGCAGTATTTT CASSPGTDTQYF TRBJ2-3 NA TRBV18 NA
TGTGCCAGCAGCTTTGAGGGCAGGGCCACTGAAGCTTTCTTT CASSFEGRATEAFF TRBJ1-1 NA TRBV5-5 NA
TGTGCCAGCAGCTTACAGGGACAGGTGTACTTC CASSLQGQVYF TRBJ2-4 TRBD1 TRBV7-2 NA
TGTGCCAGCTCACCAGCGGGGATCTATGGCTACACCTTC CASSPAGIYGYTF TRBJ1-2 NA TRBV18 once